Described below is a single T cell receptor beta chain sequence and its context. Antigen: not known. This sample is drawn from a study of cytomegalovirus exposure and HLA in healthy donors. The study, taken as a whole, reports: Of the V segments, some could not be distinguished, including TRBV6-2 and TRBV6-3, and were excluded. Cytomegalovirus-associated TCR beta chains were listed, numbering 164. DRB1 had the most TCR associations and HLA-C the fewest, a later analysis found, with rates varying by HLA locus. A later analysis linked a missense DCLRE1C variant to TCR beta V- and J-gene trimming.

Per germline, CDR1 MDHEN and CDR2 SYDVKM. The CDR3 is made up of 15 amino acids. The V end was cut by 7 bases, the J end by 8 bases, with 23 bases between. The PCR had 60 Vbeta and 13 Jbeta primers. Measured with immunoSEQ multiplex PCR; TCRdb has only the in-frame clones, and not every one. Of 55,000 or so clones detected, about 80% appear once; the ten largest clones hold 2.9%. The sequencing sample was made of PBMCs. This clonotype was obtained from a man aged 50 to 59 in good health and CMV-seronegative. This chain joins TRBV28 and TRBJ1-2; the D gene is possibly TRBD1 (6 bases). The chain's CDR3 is CASTIPRQGLGGYTF. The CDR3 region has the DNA TGTGCCAGCACCATCCCTCGGCAGGGGCTGGGAGGCTACACCTTC.